The sequence of this T cell receptor (beta chain) was determined in a study of cytomegalovirus exposure and HLA in healthy donors (dated by TCRdb to 2016 to 2017). Context from the whole study: An earlier analysis of about 530 of the donors reported under 300 Gb of sequence data and roughly 120 million unique TCR beta sequences obtained from 150 million to 200 million T cells. An earlier analysis of more than 450 of the donors used high-throughput TCR beta sequencing to judge whether each TCR beta V gene segment behaved as functional or pseudogenic. The study used immunosequencing to profile the T cell repertoires of more than 650 subjects and linked those repertoires to cytomegalovirus serostatus. In a later analysis, previously published TCR beta repertoires from several hundred donors were re-analyzed and high-resolution HLA genotyping was added so that TCR occurrence patterns could be studied. A later genetic analysis took genome-wide SNP genotypes for about 65% of the 666 donors and used that subset as a discovery cohort. All discovery cohort repertoires had been generated using a single sequencing platform. A separate validation cohort of more than 100 different subjects was used in addition to the roughly 670-subject first cohort. Of the approximately 400 genotyped donors, over 80% were placed in the genetic ancestry cluster associated with self-reported Caucasian donors. Among around 400 genotyped donors of the cohort, an average of around 220,000 unique TCR beta nucleotide sequences was sequenced per donor, of which roughly 18% were non-productive. Donor age, sex, ethnicity and CMV serostatus were collected together with the repertoire data. High-throughput TCR immunosequencing, statistical association of individual TCRs with disease status, and machine learning were combined to predict cytomegalovirus infection status. Typing coverage varied by locus: roughly 620-630 donors for A, B, C, DRB1 and DQB1; more than 500 for DQA1; around 570 for DPA1; around 490 for DPB1. Roughly 310 gigabases of sequencing data and some 85 million unique TCR sequences were included in an early release covering roughly 600 HLA-typed donors. In the later analysis, no new phenotypic data were used to find candidate immune exposures; instead, reliance was placed on TCR beta sequences and their occurrence across donors. A few DR-DQ haplotypes were treated as single units for association and clustering because of strong linkage in the cohort. The aim of the study was to test whether cataloging public T cell receptors could identify signatures of past pathogen exposure. Both class I and class II loci were covered by HLA typing, at four-digit resolution. Summary of the overall study and its limitations: In this cohort, only TCR beta chains were sequenced, and detectable features were limited by the absence of alpha or paired-chain data. Assigning TCR associations to individual alleles was difficult when HLA alleles, especially DR and DQ, strongly co-occurred. Compared with the approximately 670-donor mean, donors in an Asian-associated ancestry cluster had fewer N-insertions in productive TCRs, according to a later genetic analysis. A later analysis reported that several top co-occurrence clusters appeared linked to parvovirus B19, influenza, CMV and Epstein-Barr virus. The classifier was reported to diagnose cytomegalovirus status with high specificity and sensitivity in both the original cohort and the validation cohort. A later analysis associated 17,000 or so TCR beta sequences with specific HLA alleles at a false discovery rate of 0.05. In vitro tests confirmed that three of the cytomegalovirus-associated TCR beta chains recognize cytomegalovirus antigens. Most CMV-associated TCR beta chains appeared to be HLA-restricted in a later analysis, and the HLA associations seemed to be driven largely by CMV exposure. A group of highly shared sequence variants was considered likely to be a technical artifact of the sequencing pipeline. A further reported finding was that TCR beta sequences accurately predicted the HLA-A and HLA-B alleles for most subjects in the first cohort. The study listed 150 to 200 TCR beta chains as associated with cytomegalovirus. Sequencing depth was assumed to be roughly uniform across donors in the presence/absence analyses, though that assumption may not hold. An earlier analysis of approximately 590 of the donors showed that most TCR beta V segments appeared in productive rearrangements either about 87% or about 30% of the time, which broadly matched IMGT annotations. In a later analysis, HLA-associated TCR beta chains were found to be more clonally expanded and to have lower generation probabilities than equally common non-associated chains. In a later analysis, TCR association rates were found to vary across HLA loci, with the most associated TCRs seen for DRB1 alleles and the fewest for HLA-C alleles. Correlated functional status among segregating V segments might be attributable to linkage disequilibrium, but an unknown experimental factor could not be ruled out. A later genetic analysis associated a missense DCLRE1C variant with V-gene and J-gene trimming of TCR beta chains, and an independent cohort replicated the association. Immune exposure information for the cohort was limited to CMV serostatus. It was suggested by the authors that the approach could potentially be generalized to other disease states and immunological phenotypes. HLA typing was unavailable for some donors at each locus, so association tests used only the typed subset. Most TCR sequences were seen in very few donors, while some public TCRs were found in many individuals. Because counts were too low, about 15 rarely observed V segments, including chromosome 9 orphons, were left out of the earlier analysis of a few hundred of the donors. Because the 87-base-pair reads could not distinguish some IMGT-functional V segments, including TRBV6-2 and TRBV6-3, those segments were excluded.

The germline V gene supplies CDR1 SGHVS and CDR2 FQNEAQ. V ends up 5 bases short and J 4 bases short, with an unmatched junction base count of 11. CDR3 length: 16 amino acids, cysteine to phenylalanine. Only CDR3 DNA is held: 48 bases, read in frame from base 1. Library preparation was by the immunoSEQ multiplex PCR assay. For the multiplex PCR, a mixture combining 60 forward primers for TCR Vbeta segments and 13 reverse primers for TCR Jbeta segments was used. The CDR3 region of rearranged TCR beta genes was amplified from genomic DNA by a multiplex PCR assay. The amplified TCR beta libraries were sequenced on the Illumina HiSeq System as 87-base-pair reads. As for how the authors treated the data: A later analysis tallied around 80 million unique TCR beta chains across the 660 or so repertoires, and approximately 12 million of those chains were shared by two or more donors. To remove PCR and sequencing errors, raw reads were error-corrected and collapsed into unique sequences using a nearest-neighbor algorithm that merged closely related sequences. To assign V, D and J gene segments, CDR3 sequences were aligned to IMGT reference sequences. For a sequence to be retained, a match of at least six nucleotides was required to both a V gene segment and a J gene segment. A rearrangement was called productive if the CDR3 had no stop codons and remained in frame with V and J, and every other rearrangement was called non-productive. CDR3 was defined by IMGT convention, running from the second conserved V-encoded cysteine to the conserved J-encoded phenylalanine. The earlier analysis of about 590 of the donors excluded sequences that lacked an unambiguous match to a single V gene segment. In an earlier analysis of a few hundred of the donors, V segments were called functional above 56.7% productive rearrangements and were called segregating when the between-donor standard deviation exceeded 5%. A statistical classification framework was developed to diagnose cytomegalovirus status using the catalog of TCR beta chain sequences. In a later analysis, TCR nucleotide sequences were compared against IMGT/GENE-DB human TR gene sequences so that V and J genes could be assigned. The TCRdist pipeline was used in a later analysis to assign CDR3 sequences and most-parsimonious VDJ recombination scenarios. In a later analysis, each TCR beta chain was defined by its CDR3 amino acid sequence together with its V-gene family, and reads without a unique V-gene family were excluded. A later analysis removed 592 highly shared, low-generation-probability nucleotide sequences to deal with suspected cross-contamination and a sequencing artifact. A later analysis calculated a clonal expansion index for each public chain from normalized within-repertoire ranks of inferred template counts. Generation probabilities in a later analysis came from a VDJ recombination model fitted to out-of-frame rearrangements, and those results were checked against IGoR. Hypergeometric tests were used in a later analysis to score TCR-TCR, TCR-HLA and TCR-CMV co-occurrence, with a repertoire-size bias correction applied to the TCR pairs. To estimate false discovery rates, a later analysis permuted the HLA or CMV assignments 20 times. In a later analysis, co-occurring TCRs were grouped using DBSCAN, with TCRdist sequence similarity added in when clustering inside HLA-allele-positive subsets. Co-occurrence clustering excluded repertoires with fewer than 30,000 or more than 120,000 public chains, plus five with anomalous nucleotide sharing. This is the immuneACCESS table as TCRdb keeps it, with only in-frame sequences that have V and J called. A part of the clones is gone; compared with another copy, unresolved V genes explain less than half, and the rest is unexplained. D and trimming come from the DNA, and the V and J calls and clone size come from that table. The sample table lists under 150,000 clones, roughly 80% of them with a count of one. 0.94% of the sample goes to the ten largest clones.

This clone showed up just a few times. Its antigen is not yet known. No much larger clonotype is one base removed from it; base qualities were not supplied. In total, roughly 670 healthy bone marrow donors made up the cohort. Cohort members were all nominally healthy when sampled, although unrecorded immune exposures were likely present. The donor tested CMV seronegative, placing the donor among the roughly 340 seronegative members of the cohort. A peripheral blood sample was provided by each donor, and peripheral blood mononuclear cells were used for TCR beta sequencing. The Qiagen DNeasy Blood Extraction Kit was used to extract genomic DNA from the blood cell samples.

This TCR derives from an older woman in good health and CMV-seronegative. In this chain, TRBV7-8 is recombined with TRBJ2-1; TRBD2 matches 7 bases in the middle. The sequenced sample was PBMCs. The CDR3 protein sequence reads: CASSHEPGLTYNEQFF. The DNA reads TGTGCCAGCAGCCACGAACCGGGACTAACTTACAATGAGCAGTTCTTC.